Listed below are T cell receptor beta chains from one sample, sequenced in a study of cytomegalovirus exposure and HLA in healthy donors. Assay used: immunoSEQ multiplex PCR; TCRdb lists only in-frame clones, some missing. The sample lists 110,000 or so clones, around 77% seen once, with approximately 5.5% in the top ten. Sequences were obtained from PBMCs. The receptor set was obtained from a man aged 18-30 years in good health and CMV-seropositive. The conserved cysteine and the conserved F or W are not part of the CDR3 here. Clone size is given for some rows only: seen once, a few or many times, or a class if the clone is expanded.

V,J,size,CDR3
TRBV5-1,TRBJ2-7,NA,ASSLSVPIREQY
TRBV19,TRBJ2-5,NA,ASSRSVGRETQY
TRBV6-5,TRBJ2-1,NA,ASSYSSGGGYEQF
TRBV19,TRBJ2-2,NA,ASKSQNTGELF
TRBV5-1,TRBJ1-2,NA,ASSPGTGSRIRYGYT
TRBV6-1,TRBJ2-3,few,ASSEVGETGGDTQY
TRBV7-9,TRBJ1-1,once,ASSFQGSTEAF
TRBV18,TRBJ2-7,NA,ASSPPGQGTHEQY
TRBV5-1,TRBJ1-6,few,ASSLGFNHSPLH
TRBV27,TRBJ1-5,NA,ASSATAQPQH
TRBV5-6,TRBJ1-4,NA,ASSFAGTGALNEKLF
TRBV11-2,TRBJ2-6,few,ASRTGYFDTGANVLT
TRBV11-2,TRBJ2-2,NA,ASSLDRLGGRTGELF
TRBV28,TRBJ2-2,NA,ASREAGETGELF
TRBV10-2,TRBJ2-1,NA,ASSDGRAYEQF
TRBV28,TRBJ1-1,NA,ASSTAMNTEAF
TRBV30,TRBJ2-7,NA,AWTAGLEQY
TRBV5-4,TRBJ2-7,NA,ASSGSGTTYEQY
TRBV4-1,TRBJ2-5,NA,ASSLAPTQETQY
TRBV5-1,TRBJ2-3,NA,ASSLERQVSTDTQY
TRBV2,TRBJ1-4,few,ASSLRQGNEKLF
TRBV30,TRBJ1-4,once,AWSVPGMGEKLF
TRBV12-5,TRBJ2-4,few,ASGLVLDGLAKNIQY
TRBV7-9,TRBJ2-2,NA,ASSSDTSTGELF
TRBV6-1,TRBJ1-5,NA,ASSDRGRSQPQH